Each of the 31 T cell receptor beta chains below was sequenced from the same sample in a study of shared clonotypes between healthy human individuals. Cells designated naive CD8 were CD45RO-negative and were positively selected for CCR7, with terminally differentiated effector memory CD45RA+ cells excluded. Clones were read by immunoSEQ multiplex PCR, and TCRdb kept only the in-frame ones, dropping some. The profile shows about 2.1 million clones, around 93% of them singletons. Sequencing input: naive CD8+ T cells from PBMCs. The receptor source for this set is a man aged 18 to 29 in good health. Some clones in this sample may be carry-over from other donors' samples.

The chain carries TRBV6-1 and TRBJ2-7, with TRBD1 matching 7 bases. The CDR3 contains 15 residues. Per the germline V gene, CDR1 is MNHNS and CDR2 is SASEGT. The V gene end was trimmed by 1 base and the J gene end by 0 bases; junction bases not matched to a gene: 3. CDR3 residues: CASSEVDRPSYEQYF. CDR3 nucleotide sequence: TGTGCCAGCAGTGAAGTGGACAGGCCCTCCTACGAGCAGTACTTC.

J is TRBJ1-3 and V is TRBV7-2, with 9 positions matching TRBD1. The CDR3 spans 14 residues. Germline loops: CDR1 SGHTA, CDR2 FQGNSA. The ends lost 5 bases at V and 3 bases at J; junction bases unmatched: 2. CDR3 amino acids: CASSLTGGGNTIYF. The CDR3 nucleotides read TGTGCCAGCAGCCTGACAGGGGGTGGAAACACCATATATTTT.

The chain carries TRBV28 and TRBJ2-7, with 8 bases identical to TRBD2. Germline assignment: CDR1 MDHEN and CDR2 SYDVKM. V gave up 5 bases and J gave up 2 bases; unmatched junction bases: 8. This CDR3 is 15 amino acids long. The CDR3 DNA sequence: TGTGCCAGCAGTGCTTTTGCGGGGGGCCCCTACGAGCAGTACTTC. Protein: CASSAFAGGPYEQYF.

Worth noting for this clone: Distinct nucleotide sequences in the sample also encode this CDR3. This chain uses TRBV27 with TRBJ2-3, with D perhaps TRBD2 (5 bases). This CDR3 has 13 residues. V was trimmed by 5 bases and J by 0 bases, leaving 6 bases between them. From germline, CDR1 is MNHEY and CDR2 SMNVEV (reference sequence). The CDR3 nucleotides read TGTGCCAGCAGTCAGCGGAGCACAGATACGCAGTATTTT. It translates to CASSQRSTDTQYF.

The rearrangement uses TRBV2 and TRBJ2-2, with TRBD2 matching 9 bases. CDR3 length: 17 residues. V gave up 5 bases and J gave up 7 bases; unmatched junction bases: 14. The V gene's germline CDR1 is SNHLY and CDR2 FYNNEI. The CDR3 DNA is TGTGCCAGCAGTCAGGGGCTAGCGGGAATGACGGACGGGGAGCTGTTTTTT. Protein sequence: CASSQGLAGMTDGELFF.

The genes are TRBV19 and TRBJ1-2; the D is unclear. The CDR3 sequence is 13 residues long. With 1 base removed from V and 8 bases from J, the gap between germline ends came to 11 bases. Germline values: CDR1 LNHDA, CDR2 SQIVND (reference sequence). In nucleotides, the CDR3 is TGTGCCAGTAGTATAGGGTTGGATCTAGGCTACACCTTC. Its protein product is CASSIGLDLGYTF.

The genes are TRBV2 and TRBJ2-4; 7 bases fit TRBD2. CDR1 is SNHLY, CDR2 FYNNEI, per germline. V shed 8 bases, J shed 5 bases, and the junction held 6 bases outside the gene matches. This CDR3 has 13 residues. CDR3 residues: CASLAGAENIQYF. CDR3 nucleotide sequence: TGTGCCAGCTTGGCGGGAGCAGAAAACATTCAGTACTTC.

The genes are TRBV7-8 and TRBJ2-1; 9 bases match TRBD1. V lost 0 bases and J lost 2; bases outside the gene matches: 11. The CDR3 contains 19 residues. Germline assignment: CDR1 SGHVS and CDR2 FQNEAQ. The CDR3 coding sequence is TGTGCCAGCAGCTTAGCCCTACAGGGGGCCCTTGGTCCCTACAATGAGCAGTTCTTC. Translation: CASSLALQGALGPYNEQFF.

The chain uses TRBV29-1 and TRBJ2-2; the match to TRBD2 covers 9 bases. The V gene's germline CDR1 is SQVTM and CDR2 ANQGSEA. V lost 5 bases, J lost 5 bases, and 6 bases stayed unmatched. The CDR3 runs to 14 residues. The CDR3 coding sequence is TGCAGCGTTCGGCTAGCGGGACCAACCGGGGAGCTGTTTTTT. The encoded protein is CSVRLAGPTGELFF.

Here the CDR3 reads CASRPLDSRQETQYF. CDR3 in DNA: TGTGCCAGCAGACCCTTGGACAGCCGCCAAGAGACCCAGTACTTC. V is TRBV6-6 and J is TRBJ2-5, with D possibly being TRBD1 (6 bases). The germline CDR1 and CDR2 sequences are MNHNY and SVGAGI (reference sequence). This CDR3 has 15 amino acids. V lost 6 bases, J lost 1 base, and 15 bases lay in between.

The chain joins TRBV10-3 to TRBJ2-7, with no clear D. CDR1 ENHRY and CDR2 SYGVKD come from the germline V gene. The CDR3 has 13 residues. Deletions cut 6 bases from V and 1 base from J, with 10 bases between. CDR3 sequence reads: CAIRPPGSYEQYF. The DNA of the CDR3 is TGTGCCATCAGACCCCCGGGTTCCTACGAGCAGTACTTC.

The chain employs TRBV6-5 and TRBJ1-1; D gene uncertain. Germline assignment: CDR1 MNHEY and CDR2 SVGAGI. The V end was cut by 5 bases, the J end by 5 bases, with 15 bases between. The CDR3 contains 14 residues. CDR3 DNA: TGTGCCAGCAGTCACAAGGGTGGAGGGACTGAAGCTTTCTTT. It encodes CASSHKGGGTEAFF.

The V gene is TRBV27, the J gene TRBJ2-2; D gene unclear. CDR3 length: 12 residues. In germline, CDR1 is MNHEY, CDR2 SMNVEV (reference sequence). Trimming removed 8 bases at V and 6 bases at J, with 10 bases between. The CDR3 DNA sequence: TGTGCCAGCCGTCATTCGGCCGGGGAGCTGTTTTTT. Translated: CASRHSAGELFF.

A word on this clone: Other DNA sequences in this specimen translate into the identical CDR3. CDR3 loop: CASSPGYNEQFF. As DNA, the CDR3 is TGTGCCAGCAGTCCGGGCTACAATGAGCAGTTCTTC. The chain links TRBV5-6 to TRBJ2-1; no reliable D call. The CDR3 is made up of 12 amino acids. Germline loops: CDR1 SGHDT, CDR2 YYEEEE. Trimming left V 5 bases short and J 3 bases short, with 6 bases between.

On this clone: The sample has other DNA sequences that encode this CDR3 too. The CDR3 reads CASSLWGTEAFF. CDR3 nucleotides: TGTGCCAGCAGCTTATGGGGGACTGAAGCTTTCTTT. The gene calls are TRBV7-8 and TRBJ1-1; tentatively, D is TRBD1 (5 bases). The CDR3 sequence is 12 residues long. Looked up from germline, CDR1 is SGHVS and CDR2 is FQNEAQ. The V end was cut by 2 bases, the J end by 5 bases, with 6 bases between.

In its sample, this clone was seen a few times. Other DNA variants within this sample encode the same CDR3. J is TRBJ2-2 and V is TRBV28; D remains unclear. There are 12 residues in the CDR3. V lost 5 bases and J lost 9, with 10 bases in between. Germline CDR1 is MDHEN and CDR2 is SYDVKM. The CDR3 loop reads CASSAPPRELFF. The CDR3 DNA reads as TGTGCCAGCAGTGCCCCCCCGCGGGAGCTGTTTTTT. The full variable domain, completed using reference TRBV28 and TRBJ2-2, is DVKVTQSSRYLVKRTGEKVFLECVQDMDHENMFWYRQDPGLGLRLIYFSYDVKMKEKGDIPEGYSVSREKKERFSLILESASTNQTSMYLCASSAPPRELFFGEGSRLTVL.

This rearrangement joins TRBV6-5 to TRBJ1-1; D gene uncertain. V gave up 1 base and J gave up 2 bases, with 8 bases separating them. The germline V gene has CDR1 MNHEY and CDR2 SVGAGI. The length of the CDR3 is 14 residues. CDR3 sequence (DNA): TGTGCCAGCAGTTACTTTGGATTTAACACTGAAGCTTTCTTT. Translating it yields CASSYFGFNTEAFF.

This rearrangement joins TRBV6-1 to TRBJ2-5; D may be TRBD2 (6 bases). CDR3 length: 15 residues. Germline CDR1 is MNHNS and CDR2 is SASEGT. Trimming left V 3 bases short and J 4 bases short, with 15 bases between. The DNA for the CDR3 is TGTGCCAGCAGTGAGTTGGAGGGACGGCGAGAGACCCAGTACTTC. Residues: CASSELEGRRETQYF.

As regards this clone: Within the sample, other DNA sequences also encode this same CDR3. The chain employs TRBV9 and TRBJ2-1; D possibly corresponds to TRBD2 (6 bases). The CDR3 runs to 14 residues. CDR1 and CDR2 (germline): SGDLS, YYNGEE. Between the trimmed V and J ends, which lost 3 bases and 5 bases, there was a span of 12 bases. This CDR3 is CASSGRDSNNEQFF. The CDR3 nucleotides are TGTGCCAGCAGCGGCCGGGACTCTAACAATGAGCAGTTCTTC.

This sequence joins TRBV28 and TRBJ2-7; 8 bases are a match to TRBD1. This CDR3 is 15 amino acids long. Germline V gives CDR1 MDHEN, CDR2 SYDVKM. V trimming: 4 bases; J trimming: 2 bases; junction bases outside the gene matches: 7. The CDR3 sequence: CASSSRTGTTYEQYF. The CDR3 DNA is TGTGCCAGCAGTTCTAGGACAGGGACCACCTACGAGCAGTACTTC.

The chain is built from TRBV9 and TRBJ2-1; 8 positions match TRBD1. The CDR3 has 16 amino acids. Looked up from germline, CDR1 is SGDLS and CDR2 is YYNGEE. The V gene end was trimmed by 0 bases and the J gene end by 3 bases; junction bases not matched to a gene: 5. The CDR3 bases are TGTGCCAGCAGCGTAGGTAGGACAGGGATCTACAATGAGCAGTTCTTC. Amino acid sequence: CASSVGRTGIYNEQFF.

The chain links TRBV13 to TRBJ2-2, with D possibly TRBD2 on 6 matching bases. Germline loops: CDR1 PRHDT, CDR2 FYEKMQ (reference sequence). This CDR3 region has 14 residues. Deletions cut 2 bases from V and 3 bases from J, with 7 bases between. The CDR3 here is CASSLWRDTGELFF. In DNA form, the CDR3 reads TGTGCCAGCAGCTTATGGAGGGACACCGGGGAGCTGTTTTTT.

The chain carries TRBV7-9 and TRBJ2-5; no firm D call. The DNA matches TRBJ2-7 better at its end, which makes the J call doubtful. The CDR3 length is 12 residues. Germline-derived CDR1 and CDR2 are SEHNR and FQNEAQ (reference sequence). CDR3: CASSSRLDEQYF. The CDR3 bases are TGTGCCAGCAGCTCTCGGCTCGACGAGCAGTACTTC.

The chain's CDR3 is CASSYGRADPQHF. CDR3 bases: TGTGCCAGCAGTTACGGTCGAGCAGATCCCCAGCATTTT. This rearrangement joins TRBV6-5 to TRBJ1-5; D is unresolved. The CDR3 runs 13 residues. Trimming took off 2 bases at V and 10 bases at J, with 12 bases between the two ends. Germline CDR1 and CDR2: MNHEY and SVGAGI.

This chain uses TRBV19 with TRBJ1-1, with D unclear. The V end lost 5 bases, the J end lost 0 bases, and 13 bases lay between the germline ends. The CDR3 runs 15 residues. CDR1 LNHDA and CDR2 SQIVND come from the germline V gene (reference sequence). Here the CDR3 reads CASSSQVHLNTEAFF. For the CDR3, the DNA is TGTGCCAGTAGTTCCCAAGTCCATTTGAACACTGAAGCTTTCTTT.

The genes are TRBV6-1 and TRBJ1-5, with no clear D. V was clipped by 4 bases and J by 0 bases, with 10 bases between them. Germline CDR1 reads MNHNS; CDR2 reads SASEGT. This CDR3 spans 15 amino acids. CDR3 in amino acids: CASSGKSYSNQPQHF. CDR3 nucleotides: TGTGCCAGCAGTGGGAAGAGTTATAGCAATCAGCCCCAGCATTTT.

This clone was seen a single time. The chain couples TRBV19 to TRBJ2-7; TRBD1 matches 8 bases. V trimming: 7 bases; J trimming: 5 bases; junction bases outside the gene matches: 10. Looked up from germline, CDR1 is LNHDA and CDR2 is SQIVND (reference sequence). The CDR3 spans 14 residues. CDR3 residues: CASNDGQGGHEQYF. CDR3 nucleotide sequence: TGTGCCAGTAACGATGGACAGGGTGGGCACGAGCAGTACTTC.

The chain has TRBV27 and TRBJ1-5, with D hard to call. The germline V and J ends were trimmed by 0 bases and 7 bases, with 7 bases remaining between them. From germline, CDR1 is MNHEY and CDR2 SMNVEV (reference sequence). CDR3 size: 13 residues. The CDR3 region is CASSLSQLQPQHF. The CDR3 bases are TGTGCCAGCAGTTTATCCCAGTTACAGCCCCAGCATTTT.

This clone was recorded only once. The gene calls are TRBV29-1 and TRBJ2-7; D is unclear. Germline CDR1 and CDR2: SQVTM and ANQGSEA. CDR3 length: 13 residues. V was trimmed by 7 bases and J by 0 bases, leaving 13 bases between them. The CDR3: CSALSRSSYEQYF. As DNA, the CDR3 is TGCAGCGCCCTCTCTAGGAGCTCCTACGAGCAGTACTTC.

V is TRBV4-2 and J is TRBJ1-2; unclear D gene. Per germline, CDR1 LGHNA and CDR2 YNFKEQ. This CDR3 contains 15 residues. Between the trimmed V and J ends, which lost 0 bases and 3 bases, there was a span of 11 bases. Written as DNA, the CDR3 is TGTGCCAGCAGCCAAGACTTTGGGCAGGACTATGGCTACACCTTC. It translates to CASSQDFGQDYGYTF.

This chain uses TRBV5-1 with TRBJ2-7; D is unresolved. The CDR3 loop spans 14 amino acids. The germline V gene has CDR1 SGHRS and CDR2 YFSETQ. Deletions cut 4 bases from V and 3 bases from J, with 14 bases between. The CDR3 spells CASSLWTEDYEQYF. Here the CDR3 DNA reads TGCGCCAGCAGCCTGTGGACGGAAGACTACGAGCAGTACTTC.